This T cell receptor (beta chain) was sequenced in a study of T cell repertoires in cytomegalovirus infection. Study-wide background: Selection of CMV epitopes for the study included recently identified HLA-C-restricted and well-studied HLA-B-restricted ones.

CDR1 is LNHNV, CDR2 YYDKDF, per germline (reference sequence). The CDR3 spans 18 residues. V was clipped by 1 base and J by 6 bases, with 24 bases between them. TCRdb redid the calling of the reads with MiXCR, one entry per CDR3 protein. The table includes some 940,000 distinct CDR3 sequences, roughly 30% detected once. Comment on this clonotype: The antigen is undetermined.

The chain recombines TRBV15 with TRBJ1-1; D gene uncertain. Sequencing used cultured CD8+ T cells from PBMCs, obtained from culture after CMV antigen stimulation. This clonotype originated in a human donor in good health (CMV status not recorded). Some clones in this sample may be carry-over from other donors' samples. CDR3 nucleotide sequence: TGTGCCACCAGCAGAGTTTATCCGGCTTCTTATTCCGGGGCTGAAGCTTTCTTT. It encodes CATSRVYPASYSGAEAFF. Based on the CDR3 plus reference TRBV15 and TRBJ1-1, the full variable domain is DAMVIQNPRYQVTQFGKPVTLSCSQTLNHNVMYWYQQKSSQAPKLLFHYYDKDFNNEADTPDNFQSRRPNTSFCFLDIRSPGLGDTAMYLCATSRVYPASYSGAEAFFGQGTRLTVV.